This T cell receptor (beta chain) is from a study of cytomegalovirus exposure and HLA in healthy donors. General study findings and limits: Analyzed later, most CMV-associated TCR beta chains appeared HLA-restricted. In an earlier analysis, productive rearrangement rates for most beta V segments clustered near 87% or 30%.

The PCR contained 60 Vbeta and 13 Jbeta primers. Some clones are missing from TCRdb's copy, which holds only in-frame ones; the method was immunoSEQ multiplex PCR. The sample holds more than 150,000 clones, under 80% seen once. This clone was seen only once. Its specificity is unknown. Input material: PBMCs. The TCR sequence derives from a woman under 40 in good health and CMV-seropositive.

The CDR3 nucleotides are TGTGCCAGCAGTGACCTGAGCTACGAGCAGTACTTC. It yields the protein CASSDLSYEQYF. The chain joins TRBV2 to TRBJ2-7; D unclear. Trimming removed 3 bases at V and 3 bases at J, with 6 bases between. Germline V gives CDR1 SNHLY, CDR2 FYNNEI. The CDR3 contains 12 residues. The whole variable domain, filled in from reference TRBV2 and TRBJ2-7, reads EPEVTQTPSHQVTQMGQEVILRCVPISNHLYFYWYRQILGQKVEFLVSFYNNEISEKSEIFDDQFSVERPDGSNFTLKIRSTKLEDSAMYFCASSDLSYEQYFGPGTRLTVT.